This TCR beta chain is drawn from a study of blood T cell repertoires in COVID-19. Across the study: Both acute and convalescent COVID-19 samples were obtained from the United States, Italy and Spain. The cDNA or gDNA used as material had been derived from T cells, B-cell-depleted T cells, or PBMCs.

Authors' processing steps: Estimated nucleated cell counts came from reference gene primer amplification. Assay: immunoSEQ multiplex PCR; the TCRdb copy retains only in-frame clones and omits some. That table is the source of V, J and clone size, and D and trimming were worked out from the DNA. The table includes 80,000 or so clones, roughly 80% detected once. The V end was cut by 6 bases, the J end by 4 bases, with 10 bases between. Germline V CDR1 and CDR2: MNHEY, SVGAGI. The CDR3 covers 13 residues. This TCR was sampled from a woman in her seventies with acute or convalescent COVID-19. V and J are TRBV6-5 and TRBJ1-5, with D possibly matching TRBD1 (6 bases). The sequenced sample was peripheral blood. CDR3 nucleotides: TGTGCCAGCAGAGGACAGATTAATCAGCCCCAGCATTTT. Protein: CASRGQINQPQHF.